This TCR beta chain is from a study of shared clonotypes between healthy human individuals. A remark on this clone: Its antigen is undetermined.

General study findings and limits: The authors sampled blood alone, and tissue repertoires likely differ. The generation probabilities recorded for non-shared clonotypes fell below those of clonotypes shared by all four donors.

The method was immunoSEQ multiplex PCR; TCRdb's version includes in-frame clones alone and lacks a portion of them. This sample has a few million clones, with around 90% found just once. V lost 5 bases, J lost 2 bases, and 10 bases lay in between. Germline V CDR1 and CDR2: SGHDT, YYEEEE. The CDR3 loop spans 13 amino acids. The donors were all Caucasian adults (living in Nashville, Tennessee). V usage is TRBV5-6 and J usage is TRBJ1-1, with a tentative D call TRBD1 (5 bases). This receptor was taken from a man between 18 and 35 years old in good health. Sequenced: naive CD4+ T cells sorted from blood. Regarding subset: CD45RA+ positively selected. The chain's CDR3 is CASRLQVNTEAFF. CDR3 coding DNA: TGTGCCAGCAGATTACAGGTTAACACTGAAGCTTTCTTT.